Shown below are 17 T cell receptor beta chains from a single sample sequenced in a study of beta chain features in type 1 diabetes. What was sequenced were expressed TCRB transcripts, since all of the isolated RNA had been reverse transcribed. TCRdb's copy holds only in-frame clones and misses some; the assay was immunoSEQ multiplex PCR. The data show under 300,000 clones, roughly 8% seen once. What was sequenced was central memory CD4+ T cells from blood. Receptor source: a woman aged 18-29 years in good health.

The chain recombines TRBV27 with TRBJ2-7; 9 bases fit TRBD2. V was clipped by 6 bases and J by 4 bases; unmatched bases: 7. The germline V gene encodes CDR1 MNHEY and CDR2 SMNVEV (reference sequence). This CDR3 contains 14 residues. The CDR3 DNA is TGTGCCAGCAGATTCTCTAGCGGGGAATACGAGCAGTACTTC. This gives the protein CASRFSSGEYEQYF.

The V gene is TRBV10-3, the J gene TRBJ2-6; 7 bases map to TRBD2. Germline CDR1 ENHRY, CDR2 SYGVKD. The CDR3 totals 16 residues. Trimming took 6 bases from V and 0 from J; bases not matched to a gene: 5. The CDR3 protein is CAIRTGEGSGANVLTF. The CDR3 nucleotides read TGTGCCATCAGAACGGGGGAGGGCTCTGGGGCCAACGTCCTGACTTTC.

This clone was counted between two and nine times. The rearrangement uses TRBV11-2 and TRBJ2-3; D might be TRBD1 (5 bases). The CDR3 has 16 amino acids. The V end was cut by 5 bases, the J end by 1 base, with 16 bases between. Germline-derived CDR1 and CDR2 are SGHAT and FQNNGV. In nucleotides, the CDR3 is TGTGCCAGCAGCCTAGTTGGACCCAGGGGCACAGATACGCAGTATTTT. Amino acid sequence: CASSLVGPRGTDTQYF.

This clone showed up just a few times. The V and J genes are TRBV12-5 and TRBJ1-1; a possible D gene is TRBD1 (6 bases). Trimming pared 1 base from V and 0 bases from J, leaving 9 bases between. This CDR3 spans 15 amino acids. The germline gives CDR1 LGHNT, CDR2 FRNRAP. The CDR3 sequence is CASGLGGGVNTEAFF. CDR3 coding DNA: TGTGCTAGTGGTTTGGGAGGGGGAGTGAACACTGAAGCTTTCTTT.

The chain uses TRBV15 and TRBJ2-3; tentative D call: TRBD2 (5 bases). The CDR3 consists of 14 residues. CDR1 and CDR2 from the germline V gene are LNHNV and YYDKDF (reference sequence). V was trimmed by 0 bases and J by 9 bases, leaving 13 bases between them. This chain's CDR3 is CATSREVAGLTQYF. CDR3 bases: TGTGCCACCAGCAGAGAAGTGGCGGGCTTAACGCAGTATTTT. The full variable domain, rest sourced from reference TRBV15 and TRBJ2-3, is DAMVIQNPRYQVTQFGKPVTLSCSQTLNHNVMYWYQQKSSQAPKLLFHYYDKDFNNEADTPDNFQSRRPNTSFCFLDIRSPGLGDTAMYLCATSREVAGLTQYFGPGTRLTVL.

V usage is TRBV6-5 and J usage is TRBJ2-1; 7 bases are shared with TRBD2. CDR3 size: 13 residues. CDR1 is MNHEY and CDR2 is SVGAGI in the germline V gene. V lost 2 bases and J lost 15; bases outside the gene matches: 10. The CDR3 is CASSYSHGGWSFF. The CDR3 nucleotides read TGTGCCAGCAGTTACAGTCACGGGGGGTGGTCGTTCTTC.

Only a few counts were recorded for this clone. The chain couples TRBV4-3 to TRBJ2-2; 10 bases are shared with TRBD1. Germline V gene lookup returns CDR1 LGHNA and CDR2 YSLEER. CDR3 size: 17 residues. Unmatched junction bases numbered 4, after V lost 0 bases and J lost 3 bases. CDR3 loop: CASSQDLGTGDTGELFF. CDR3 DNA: TGCGCCAGCAGCCAAGATCTGGGGACAGGGGACACCGGGGAGCTGTTTTTT.

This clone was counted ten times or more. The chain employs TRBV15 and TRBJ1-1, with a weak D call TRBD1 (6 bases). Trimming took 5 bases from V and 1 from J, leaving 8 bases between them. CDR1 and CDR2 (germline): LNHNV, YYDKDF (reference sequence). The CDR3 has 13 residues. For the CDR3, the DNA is TGTGCCACCAGCCCAGGGGCGAACACTGAAGCTTTCTTT. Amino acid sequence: CATSPGANTEAFF. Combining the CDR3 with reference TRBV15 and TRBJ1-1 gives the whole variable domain DAMVIQNPRYQVTQFGKPVTLSCSQTLNHNVMYWYQQKSSQAPKLLFHYYDKDFNNEADTPDNFQSRRPNTSFCFLDIRSPGLGDTAMYLCATSPGANTEAFFGQGTRLTVV.

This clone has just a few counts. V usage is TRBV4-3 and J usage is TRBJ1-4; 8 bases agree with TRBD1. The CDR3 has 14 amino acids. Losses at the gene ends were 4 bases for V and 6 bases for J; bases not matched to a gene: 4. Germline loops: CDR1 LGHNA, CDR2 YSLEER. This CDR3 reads CASSLQGGDEKLFF. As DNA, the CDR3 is TGCGCCAGCAGCCTACAGGGGGGAGATGAAAAACTGTTTTTT.

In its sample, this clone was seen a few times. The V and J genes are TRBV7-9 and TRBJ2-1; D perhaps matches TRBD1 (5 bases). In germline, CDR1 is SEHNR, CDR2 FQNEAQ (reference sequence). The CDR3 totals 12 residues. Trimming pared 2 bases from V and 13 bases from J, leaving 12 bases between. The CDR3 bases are TGTGCCAGCAGCTTACCTCGACAGCGCCAGTTCTTC. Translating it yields CASSLPRQRQFF. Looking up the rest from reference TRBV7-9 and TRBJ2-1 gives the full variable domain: DTGVSQNPRHKITKRGQNVTFRCDPISEHNRLYWYRQTLGQGPEFLTYFQNEAQLEKSRLLSDRFSAERPKGSFSTLEIQRTEQGDSAMYLCASSLPRQRQFFGPGTRLTVL.

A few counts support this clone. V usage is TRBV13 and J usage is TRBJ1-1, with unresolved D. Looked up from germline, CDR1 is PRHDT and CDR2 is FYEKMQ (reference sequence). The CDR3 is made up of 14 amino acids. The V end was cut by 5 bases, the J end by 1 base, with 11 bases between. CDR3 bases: TGTGCCAGCAGCAAAACCCAGACGAACACTGAAGCTTTCTTT. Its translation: CASSKTQTNTEAFF.

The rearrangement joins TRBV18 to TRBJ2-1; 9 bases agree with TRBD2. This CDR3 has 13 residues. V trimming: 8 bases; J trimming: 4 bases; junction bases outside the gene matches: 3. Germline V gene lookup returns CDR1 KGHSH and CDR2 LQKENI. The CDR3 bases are TGTGCCAGCGGCCTAGCGGGGTACAATGAGCAGTTCTTC. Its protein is CASGLAGYNEQFF.

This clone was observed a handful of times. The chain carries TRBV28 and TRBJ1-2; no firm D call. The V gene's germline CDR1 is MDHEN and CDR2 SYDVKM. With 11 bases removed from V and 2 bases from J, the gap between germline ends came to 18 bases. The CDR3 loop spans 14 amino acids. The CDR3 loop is CAGRGSAPNYGYTF. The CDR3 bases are TGTGCCGGAAGAGGCTCGGCTCCCAACTATGGCTACACCTTC.

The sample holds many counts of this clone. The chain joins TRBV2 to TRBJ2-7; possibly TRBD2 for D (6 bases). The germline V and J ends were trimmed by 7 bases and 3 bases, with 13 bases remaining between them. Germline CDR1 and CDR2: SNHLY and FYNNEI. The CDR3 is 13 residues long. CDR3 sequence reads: CASTRTILYEQYF. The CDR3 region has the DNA TGTGCCAGCACGAGGACTATACTCTACGAGCAGTACTTC. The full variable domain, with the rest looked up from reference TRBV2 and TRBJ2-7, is EPEVTQTPSHQVTQMGQEVILRCVPISNHLYFYWYRQILGQKVEFLVSFYNNEISEKSEIFDDQFSVERPDGSNFTLKIRSTKLEDSAMYFCASTRTILYEQYFGPGTRLTVT.

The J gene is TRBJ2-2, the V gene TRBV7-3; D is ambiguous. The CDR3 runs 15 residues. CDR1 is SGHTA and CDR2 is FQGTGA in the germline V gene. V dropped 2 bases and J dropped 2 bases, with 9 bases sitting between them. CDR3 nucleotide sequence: TGTGCCAGCAGCTTATACCCGGAAAACACCGGGGAGCTGTTTTTT. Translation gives CASSLYPENTGELFF.

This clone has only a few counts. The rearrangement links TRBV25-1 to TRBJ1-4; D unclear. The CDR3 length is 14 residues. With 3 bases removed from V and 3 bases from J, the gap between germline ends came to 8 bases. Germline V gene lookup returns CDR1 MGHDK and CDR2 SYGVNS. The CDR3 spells CASSDPSANEKLFF. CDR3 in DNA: TGTGCCAGCAGTGACCCCTCCGCTAATGAAAAACTGTTTTTT.

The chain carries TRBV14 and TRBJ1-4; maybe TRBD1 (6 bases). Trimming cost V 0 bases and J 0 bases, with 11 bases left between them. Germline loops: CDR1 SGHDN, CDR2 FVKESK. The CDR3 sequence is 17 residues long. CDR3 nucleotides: TGTGCCAGCAGCCAAGAGGCGGACAGACCAACTAATGAAAAACTGTTTTTT. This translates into CASSQEADRPTNEKLFF.